This T cell receptor beta chain stems from a study of identical twins. Whole-study findings and limits: Cord blood beta clonotypes present at high abundance carried fewer insertions; no such pattern appeared in memory repertoires. Out-of-frame alpha sequences shared by twins showed excess low generation probability.

There were only healthy Caucasians among the donors. V lost 0 bases to trimming and J lost 10 bases, with 9 bases between them. Germline loops: CDR1 DFQATT, CDR2 SNEGSKA (reference sequence). The CDR3 spans 11 residues. Each CDR3 protein gets one entry after TCRdb re-called the 5' RACE reads with MiXCR. The sample has approximately 500,000 distinct CDR3 sequences; 24% are singletons. This clonotype has only a few counts. What it binds is not known. The sample was also linked to a second study, of T cells expressing NK-cell markers. Turning to that study: Also leading the CD3+CD56-NKG2C+ fraction in a handful of donors were these clonotypes.

The chain recombines TRBV20-1 with TRBJ1-2; D ambiguous. The sequence was obtained from a woman between 18 and 29 years old in good health. What was sequenced was CD4+ T cells sorted from blood. CDR3 nucleotides: TGCAGTGCTAGAGATCAACCGGCCTACACCTTC. This translates into CSARDQPAYTF.